This is a list of T cell receptor beta chains from one sample in a study of metastatic and nonmetastatic thyroid tumors. TCRdb re-called the PCR reads via MiXCR. The table shows 25,000 to 30,000 clones, with under 25% occurring only once. The material sequenced was blood. All receptors derive from a female donor with papillary thyroid cancer or a benign thyroid nodule (not recorded which). Some clones in this sample may be carry-over from other donors' samples. CDR3s include the opening cysteine and the closing phenylalanine or tryptophan. Each record gives: CDR3 DNA, CDR3 protein, clone size, CDR3 length, J gene, D gene, V gene. A D gene is named only where the DNA matches it firmly. Some rows mark clone size as missing; the rest say once, few, many or name a class of expanded clone.

cdr3_nt: TGTGCCAGCAGCTGGAGGGGCCTAGCGGGCGACGAGCAGTACTTC
cdr3_aa: CASSWRGLAGDEQYF
clone_size: many
cdr3_length: 15
j_call: TRBJ2-7
d_call: TRBD2
v_call: TRBV7-3

cdr3_nt: TGTGCCAGCAGAGGGCAGGGGCGGGACACTGAAGCTTTCTTT
cdr3_aa: CASRGQGRDTEAFF
clone_size: few
cdr3_length: 14
j_call: TRBJ1-1
d_call: NA
v_call: TRBV12-3/TRBV12-4

cdr3_nt: TGCGCCAGCAGCTTAAGGGTAGACACCGGGGAGCTGTTTTTT
cdr3_aa: CASSLRVDTGELFF
clone_size: NA
cdr3_length: 14
j_call: TRBJ2-2
d_call: NA
v_call: TRBV5-1

cdr3_nt: TGTGCCTGGAGGGGACGCGGGGAAGGACAGCCCCAGCATTTT
cdr3_aa: CAWRGRGEGQPQHF
clone_size: NA
cdr3_length: 14
j_call: TRBJ1-5
d_call: NA
v_call: TRBV30

cdr3_nt: TGCAGTGCCACGTCCGCCTACGAGCAGTACTTC
cdr3_aa: CSATSAYEQYF
clone_size: NA
cdr3_length: 11
j_call: TRBJ2-7
d_call: NA
v_call: TRBV20-1

cdr3_nt: TGTGCCAGCAGCCATACAGGCTCTAGCTATGGCTACACCTTC
cdr3_aa: CASSHTGSSYGYTF
clone_size: NA
cdr3_length: 14
j_call: TRBJ1-2
d_call: NA
v_call: TRBV3-1

cdr3_nt: TGTGCCAGCAGTTTCTTGAGCGGACAAATCTACGAGCAGTACTTC
cdr3_aa: CASSFLSGQIYEQYF
clone_size: medium-sized
cdr3_length: 15
j_call: TRBJ2-7
d_call: NA
v_call: TRBV28

cdr3_nt: TGTGCCAGCAGTTCGGGGACGTCGGGTGGAAAACTGTTTTTT
cdr3_aa: CASSSGTSGGKLFF
clone_size: many
cdr3_length: 14
j_call: TRBJ1-4
d_call: NA
v_call: TRBV28

cdr3_nt: TGTGCCTGGAGTGTGGAACTGGGTACTAATGAAAAACTGTTTTTT
cdr3_aa: CAWSVELGTNEKLFF
clone_size: NA
cdr3_length: 15
j_call: TRBJ1-4
d_call: NA
v_call: TRBV30

cdr3_nt: TGTGCCAGTAGCGGGACAGGGGGCGGAAACATTCAGTACTTC
cdr3_aa: CASSGTGGGNIQYF
clone_size: many
cdr3_length: 14
j_call: TRBJ2-4
d_call: TRBD1
v_call: TRBV19

cdr3_nt: TGTGCCAGCAGCGGACTAGGGGGGGGCGAGCAGTACTTC
cdr3_aa: CASSGLGGGEQYF
clone_size: many
cdr3_length: 13
j_call: TRBJ2-7
d_call: NA
v_call: TRBV9

cdr3_nt: TGTGCCAGCAGTTTAGGTACAGGCCACTATTGCTACACCTTC
cdr3_aa: CASSLGTGHYCYTF
clone_size: few
cdr3_length: 14
j_call: TRBJ1-2
d_call: NA
v_call: TRBV27

cdr3_nt: TGTGCCAGTAGTATCAACCCTAGGGCATCTGGGGCCAACGTCCTGACTTTC
cdr3_aa: CASSINPRASGANVLTF
clone_size: NA
cdr3_length: 17
j_call: TRBJ2-6
d_call: NA
v_call: TRBV19

cdr3_nt: TGTGCCAGCAGCGTTGGACAGGGAGTAGACGAGCAGTACTTC
cdr3_aa: CASSVGQGVDEQYF
clone_size: medium-sized
cdr3_length: 14
j_call: TRBJ2-7
d_call: TRBD1
v_call: TRBV2

cdr3_nt: TGTGCCAGCAGTTCCCACACAGGGGGTGTTTATGGCTACACCTTC
cdr3_aa: CASSSHTGGVYGYTF
clone_size: few
cdr3_length: 15
j_call: TRBJ1-2
d_call: TRBD1
v_call: TRBV28

cdr3_nt: TGTGCCAGCAGCTCAACTAGCGGGGCCTCCTACGAGCAGTACTTC
cdr3_aa: CASSSTSGASYEQYF
clone_size: NA
cdr3_length: 15
j_call: TRBJ2-7
d_call: TRBD2
v_call: TRBV11-2

cdr3_nt: TGTGCCAGCACCCATGGGGGCTTGGGTTCACCCCTCCACTTT
cdr3_aa: CASTHGGLGSPLHF
clone_size: many
cdr3_length: 14
j_call: TRBJ1-6
d_call: NA
v_call: TRBV7-2

cdr3_nt: TGTGCCAGCAGTCTCAGCGAAAACTATGGCTACACCTTC
cdr3_aa: CASSLSENYGYTF
clone_size: many
cdr3_length: 13
j_call: TRBJ1-2
d_call: NA
v_call: TRBV6-1

cdr3_nt: TGTGCCAGTAGTATCGGGAGGCAAAACTACGGGCAGTACTTC
cdr3_aa: CASSIGRQNYGQYF
clone_size: NA
cdr3_length: 14
j_call: TRBJ2-7
d_call: TRBD2
v_call: TRBV19

cdr3_nt: TGTGCCAGCAGCTTCAGCTACAATGAGCAGTTCTTC
cdr3_aa: CASSFSYNEQFF
clone_size: many
cdr3_length: 12
j_call: TRBJ2-1
d_call: NA
v_call: TRBV5-8

cdr3_nt: TGTGCCAGCAGTTTAGCGCAAGGGCACGAGCAGTACTTC
cdr3_aa: CASSLAQGHEQYF
clone_size: NA
cdr3_length: 13
j_call: TRBJ2-7
d_call: NA
v_call: TRBV12-3/TRBV12-4